The rows below give T cell receptor beta chains drawn from one sample of a study of CD8 T cells in ankylosing spondylitis. A single record per CDR3 protein comes from TCRdb applying MiXCR to the 5' RACE reads. This table holds around 130,000 distinct CDR3 sequences, over 6% found once. The sequencing input was blood, either unsorted or a sorted T cell fraction (not recorded which). All receptors come from a male donor with ankylosing spondylitis or in good health (not recorded which). Both conserved end residues are part of each CDR3. The D gene is left open where the match is weak. Some rows mark clone size as missing; the rest say once, few, many or name a class of expanded clone.

d_gene: .; v_gene: TRBV4-2; j_gene: TRBJ2-7; abundance: many; CDR3nt: TGTGCCAGCAGCCAAGAACACCTGAGTCGGGGCGAGCAGTACTTC; CDR3aa: CASSQEHLSRGEQYF
d_gene: .; v_gene: TRBV5-1; j_gene: TRBJ1-2; abundance: many; CDR3nt: TGCGCCAGCAGCTTGGAGGAGGGTCCTGGCTACACCTTC; CDR3aa: CASSLEEGPGYTF
d_gene: .; v_gene: TRBV15; j_gene: TRBJ1-1; abundance: many; CDR3nt: TGTGCCACCAGCAGCGACCGGGGACTGGGGACTGAAGCTTTCTTT; CDR3aa: CATSSDRGLGTEAFF
d_gene: TRBD1; v_gene: TRBV27; j_gene: TRBJ2-7; abundance: many; CDR3nt: TGTGCCAGCAGCCGGACAGGGAACGAGCAGTACTTC; CDR3aa: CASSRTGNEQYF
d_gene: .; v_gene: TRBV20-1; j_gene: TRBJ1-5; abundance: many; CDR3nt: TGCAGTGCTTTCGGTGGATCTCAGCCCCAGCATTTT; CDR3aa: CSAFGGSQPQHF
d_gene: .; v_gene: TRBV9; j_gene: TRBJ2-7; abundance: many; CDR3nt: TGTGCCAGCAGCGTAGGGCAGGTCTCCTACGAGCAGTACTTC; CDR3aa: CASSVGQVSYEQYF
d_gene: TRBD1; v_gene: TRBV20-1; j_gene: TRBJ2-2; abundance: .; CDR3nt: TGCAGTGCTACTAGGGACAGCAACACCGGGGAGCTGTTTTTT; CDR3aa: CSATRDSNTGELFF
d_gene: TRBD2; v_gene: TRBV5-4; j_gene: TRBJ2-1; abundance: .; CDR3nt: TGTGCCAGCAGCTTGGCTGGTTTAGCGGGAGCCAATGAGCAGTTCTTC; CDR3aa: CASSLAGLAGANEQFF
d_gene: .; v_gene: TRBV7-2; j_gene: TRBJ1-5; abundance: many; CDR3nt: TGTGCCAGCAGCTTGTTAGGGGGTTATAGCAATCAGCCCCAGCATTTT; CDR3aa: CASSLLGGYSNQPQHF
d_gene: .; v_gene: TRBV12-3/TRBV12-4; j_gene: TRBJ2-1; abundance: many; CDR3nt: TGTGCCAGCAGTTTGGGACTTATCTACAATGAGCAGTTCTTC; CDR3aa: CASSLGLIYNEQFF
d_gene: TRBD2; v_gene: TRBV20-1; j_gene: TRBJ2-7; abundance: many; CDR3nt: TGCAGTGCTAGAGATGCCTCTAGCGGGAGGTGGTACGAGCAGTACTTC; CDR3aa: CSARDASSGRWYEQYF
d_gene: .; v_gene: TRBV5-6; j_gene: TRBJ2-1; abundance: .; CDR3nt: TGTGCCAGCAGCTTGGTGTCCGGCGCTAGCGTCCCTACCTACAATGAGCAGTTCTTC; CDR3aa: CASSLVSGASVPTYNEQFF
d_gene: .; v_gene: TRBV10-3; j_gene: TRBJ2-7; abundance: many; CDR3nt: TGTGCCATCAGTGAGACACCGGCCTACGAGCAGTACTTC; CDR3aa: CAISETPAYEQYF
d_gene: TRBD1; v_gene: TRBV5-1; j_gene: TRBJ1-2; abundance: many; CDR3nt: TGCGCCAGCAGCCCGGGACAGGGGCCGTCCGGCTACACCTTC; CDR3aa: CASSPGQGPSGYTF
d_gene: .; v_gene: TRBV5-1; j_gene: TRBJ1-5; abundance: many; CDR3nt: TGCGCCAGCAGCTCTGGGACCGATCAGCCCCAGCATTTT; CDR3aa: CASSSGTDQPQHF
d_gene: .; v_gene: TRBV5-5; j_gene: TRBJ1-1; abundance: many; CDR3nt: TGTGCCAGCAGCATAGGGGCAGGGCTCGAGAACACTGAAGCTTTCTTT; CDR3aa: CASSIGAGLENTEAFF
d_gene: .; v_gene: TRBV7-8; j_gene: TRBJ2-7; abundance: many; CDR3nt: TGTGCCACCACCCCGAGACAGCACTACGAGCAGTACTTC; CDR3aa: CATTPRQHYEQYF
d_gene: .; v_gene: TRBV6-1; j_gene: TRBJ2-3; abundance: many; CDR3nt: TGTGCCAGCAGGCGAGGCGGCGCTACAGATACGCAGTATTTT; CDR3aa: CASRRGGATDTQYF
d_gene: TRBD1; v_gene: TRBV4-1; j_gene: TRBJ2-7; abundance: .; CDR3nt: TGCGCCAGCAGCCAAGCTGGACAGGGCTCCTACGAGCAGTACTTC; CDR3aa: CASSQAGQGSYEQYF
d_gene: .; v_gene: TRBV12-3/TRBV12-4; j_gene: TRBJ1-5; abundance: many; CDR3nt: TGTGCCAGCAGTTTGGGGGGACTCACTCAGCCCCAGCATTTT; CDR3aa: CASSLGGLTQPQHF
d_gene: .; v_gene: TRBV5-5; j_gene: TRBJ2-7; abundance: many; CDR3nt: TGTGCCAGCAGCTTGGTTTTCGCTAGCGCGAGCTCCTACGAGCAGTACTTC; CDR3aa: CASSLVFASASSYEQYF
d_gene: .; v_gene: TRBV7-9; j_gene: TRBJ1-2; abundance: many; CDR3nt: TGTGCCAGCAGCTATTTCGCAGGGACAAACTATGGCTACACCTTC; CDR3aa: CASSYFAGTNYGYTF
d_gene: .; v_gene: TRBV20-1; j_gene: TRBJ1-2; abundance: .; CDR3nt: TGCAGTGCTAGATGGCAGGACTACACCTTC; CDR3aa: CSARWQDYTF
d_gene: TRBD2; v_gene: TRBV25-1; j_gene: TRBJ2-2; abundance: many; CDR3nt: TGTGCCAGCAGTGAATATAGGACTAGCGGGGACACCGGGGAGCTGTTTTTT; CDR3aa: CASSEYRTSGDTGELFF
d_gene: TRBD1; v_gene: TRBV11-2; j_gene: TRBJ1-5; abundance: many; CDR3nt: TGTGCCAGCAGCTTTCAGGGGGATCAGCCCCAGCATTTT; CDR3aa: CASSFQGDQPQHF
d_gene: TRBD1; v_gene: TRBV6-5; j_gene: TRBJ2-7; abundance: many; CDR3nt: TGTGCCAGCAGTTACCTGGACAGGGCGTACGAGCAGTACTTC; CDR3aa: CASSYLDRAYEQYF
d_gene: .; v_gene: TRBV5-3; j_gene: TRBJ2-7; abundance: once; CDR3nt: TGTGCCATGGGCTTGGGGATAAGGGTTGAGCAGTACTTC; CDR3aa: CAMGLGIRVEQYF
d_gene: .; v_gene: TRBV9; j_gene: TRBJ1-5; abundance: many; CDR3nt: TGTGCCAGCAGCGAGAGAGACAGGCCCAATCAGCCCCAGCATTTT; CDR3aa: CASSERDRPNQPQHF
d_gene: .; v_gene: TRBV5-1; j_gene: TRBJ1-5; abundance: many; CDR3nt: TGCGCCAGCAGCTTGGGCGAGGGGTTGAGCAATCAGCCCCAGCATTTT; CDR3aa: CASSLGEGLSNQPQHF
d_gene: .; v_gene: TRBV5-1; j_gene: TRBJ1-4; abundance: many; CDR3nt: TGCGCCAGCGCGAATTCAGGGTTTTCGGCTAATGAAAAACTGTTTTTT; CDR3aa: CASANSGFSANEKLFF
d_gene: .; v_gene: TRBV5-6; j_gene: TRBJ2-7; abundance: many; CDR3nt: TGTGCCAGCAGGCTGTGGGACGAGCAGTACTTC; CDR3aa: CASRLWDEQYF
d_gene: .; v_gene: TRBV6-6; j_gene: TRBJ2-3; abundance: many; CDR3nt: TGTGCCAGCCTTACGTCCTCGCGGGATACGCAGTATTTT; CDR3aa: CASLTSSRDTQYF
d_gene: .; v_gene: TRBV5-1; j_gene: TRBJ2-3; abundance: .; CDR3nt: TGCGCCAGTAGGCTATCGGCGCAACGAGCAGATACGCAGTATTTT; CDR3aa: CASRLSAQRADTQYF
d_gene: TRBD2; v_gene: TRBV12-3/TRBV12-4; j_gene: TRBJ2-1; abundance: many; CDR3nt: TGTGCCAGCAGTTTCGGCGGGGGGGGCTCCTACAATGAGCAGTTCTTC; CDR3aa: CASSFGGGGSYNEQFF
d_gene: TRBD1; v_gene: TRBV20-1; j_gene: TRBJ1-1; abundance: few; CDR3nt: TGCAGTGCTAGAGATCTAGGAGGGGGCATAAGAGAAGCTTTCTTT; CDR3aa: CSARDLGGGIREAFF
d_gene: .; v_gene: TRBV13; j_gene: TRBJ1-1; abundance: many; CDR3nt: TGTGCCAGCAGCTTAGCGAACACTGAAGCTTTCTTT; CDR3aa: CASSLANTEAFF
d_gene: TRBD1; v_gene: TRBV5-1; j_gene: TRBJ2-7; abundance: many; CDR3nt: TGCGCCAGCAACAGGGGTGGTGGCGAGCAGTACTTC; CDR3aa: CASNRGGGEQYF
d_gene: .; v_gene: TRBV5-1; j_gene: TRBJ2-2; abundance: many; CDR3nt: TGCGCCAGCAGCCCCGGGAGAAGCGGGACCGGGGAGCTGTTTTTT; CDR3aa: CASSPGRSGTGELFF
d_gene: TRBD1; v_gene: TRBV20-1; j_gene: TRBJ1-1; abundance: many; CDR3nt: TGCAGTGCTAGTGGGACAGGTGACACTGAAGCTTTCTTT; CDR3aa: CSASGTGDTEAFF
d_gene: TRBD1; v_gene: TRBV20-1; j_gene: TRBJ1-4; abundance: many; CDR3nt: TGCAGTGCTAGAGATTACCAGGGACAGGGATATGAAAAACTGTTTTTT; CDR3aa: CSARDYQGQGYEKLFF